The 9 T cell receptor beta chains given below trace back to one sample, sequenced in a study of T cell responses to AZD1222 COVID-19 vaccine. Assay used: immunoSEQ multiplex PCR; TCRdb lists only in-frame clones, some missing. This sample yields some 130,000 clones, of which about 90% are seen a single time; about 6% belongs to the top ten. Sequenced material: peripheral blood, taken on day 0 of AZD1222 vaccination. These receptors were collected from an adult in good health.

This chain joins TRBV10-3 and TRBJ2-7; no reliable D call. The V and J ends lost 2 bases and 0 bases respectively, with 5 bases between them. The CDR3 has 13 amino acids. Looked up from germline, CDR1 is ENHRY and CDR2 is SYGVKD. CDR3 sequence: CAISESLSYEQYF. The CDR3 DNA follows: TGTGCCATCAGTGAGAGTCTCTCCTACGAGCAGTACTTC.

The J gene is TRBJ2-7, the V gene TRBV14; D possibly matches TRBD1 or TRBD2 (5 bases each). Germline values: CDR1 SGHDN, CDR2 FVKESK. V lost 4 bases, J lost 3 bases, and 19 bases lay in between. This CDR3 has 16 residues. As DNA, the CDR3 is TGTGCCAGCAGCCGGGGCGGAGGCGGCGTTAACTACGAGCAGTACTTC. It encodes CASSRGGGGVNYEQYF.

This clone was counted once. V is TRBV2 and J is TRBJ2-4; D call uncertain. The CDR3 runs 14 residues. Germline values: CDR1 SNHLY, CDR2 FYNNEI. V was clipped by 6 bases and J by 1 base, with 10 bases between them. DNA for the CDR3: TGTGCCAGCAGACGTTTGGTGGCCAAAAACATTCAGTACTTC. As protein: CASRRLVAKNIQYF.

The chain uses TRBV6-2 or TRBV6-3 and TRBJ1-6; 7 bases agree with TRBD1. The V and J ends lost 2 bases and 10 bases, in that order; junction bases with no gene match: 5. The CDR3 length is 14 residues. Germline V gives CDR1 MNHEY, CDR2 SVGEGT. The CDR3 DNA reads as TGTGCCAGCAGTTACCAGGGGGACCGGTCACCCCTCCACTTT. Its protein product is CASSYQGDRSPLHF.

The chain joins TRBV9 to TRBJ2-1; 10 bases align to TRBD2. This CDR3 is 15 amino acids long. CDR1 is SGDLS and CDR2 is YYNGEE in the germline V gene. Trimming cost V 3 bases and J 5 bases; bases outside gene matches: 5. For the CDR3, the DNA is TGTGCCAGCAGCGGGGCTAGCGGGAGAGACAATGAGCAGTTCTTC. Translating gives CASSGASGRDNEQFF.

The chain has TRBV24-1 and TRBJ1-1; TRBD1 agrees at 7 bases. The CDR3 totals 13 residues. The V gene's germline CDR1 is KGHDR and CDR2 SFDVKD. The J segment lost 5 bases and the V segment lost 6 bases, leaving 5 bases of the junction unmatched. CDR3 protein: CATSRSGGTEAFF. Written as DNA, the CDR3 is TGTGCCACCAGTCGATCAGGGGGAACTGAAGCTTTCTTT.

The rearrangement joins TRBV28 to TRBJ1-5; 9 nucleotides match TRBD1. The CDR3 has 18 amino acids. The germline gives CDR1 MDHEN, CDR2 SYDVKM. V shed 5 bases, J shed 2 bases, and the junction held 13 bases outside the gene matches. This chain's CDR3 is CASSPQRTGGWGNQPQHF. The CDR3 nucleotides are TGTGCCAGCAGTCCCCAAAGAACAGGGGGCTGGGGCAATCAGCCCCAGCATTTT. Full variable domain (outside the CDR3, taken from reference TRBV28 and TRBJ1-5): DVKVTQSSRYLVKRTGEKVFLECVQDMDHENMFWYRQDPGLGLRLIYFSYDVKMKEKGDIPEGYSVSREKKERFSLILESASTNQTSMYLCASSPQRTGGWGNQPQHFGDGTRLSIL.

This chain links TRBV2 with TRBJ2-7; tentative D call: TRBD2 (5 bases). Per the germline V gene, CDR1 is SNHLY and CDR2 is FYNNEI. The CDR3 loop spans 13 amino acids. Trimming took off 11 bases at V and 0 bases at J, with 14 bases between the two ends. Written as DNA, the CDR3 is TGTGCCTGGGTGGGTCGGGGCTCCTACGAGCAGTACTTC. Translation gives CAWVGRGSYEQYF.

The V and J genes are TRBV19 and TRBJ1-1, with TRBD1 matching 8 bases. CDR1 LNHDA and CDR2 SQIVND come from the germline V gene (reference sequence). The CDR3 is 15 residues long. V trimming: 1 base; J trimming: 1 base; junction bases outside the gene matches: 2. The CDR3 DNA reads TGTGCCAGTAGTATAGTCCAGGGGGCGAACACTGAAGCTTTCTTT. It codes for CASSIVQGANTEAFF.